This T cell receptor (beta chain) was sequenced in a study of T cell changes during pregnancy in multiple sclerosis. The germline CDR1 and CDR2 sequences are MNHEY and SVGAGI. CDR3 length: 14 amino acids. V shed 4 bases, J shed 3 bases, and the junction held 5 bases outside the gene matches. Method: immunoSEQ multiplex PCR; TCRdb's copy keeps in-frame clones and lacks some. Of 47,000 or so clones listed, roughly 94% are singletons. Sequenced here: CD4+ T cells from peripheral blood mononuclear cells, sampled in the first trimester of pregnancy. The receptor's source is a female donor with multiple sclerosis, enrolled in a pregnancy study. The J gene is TRBJ1-1, the V gene TRBV6-5; 7 nucleotides align to TRBD1. The CDR3 is CASSSTTGDTEAFF. The CDR3 DNA is TGTGCCAGCAGTTCAACCACAGGGGACACTGAAGCTTTCTTT.